This entry lists 19 T cell receptor beta chains sequenced from one sample in a study of post-analysis software for immune sequencing data. Study-wide results and caveats: TRBV5-6, TRBV5-1 and TRBV20-1 belonged to a set of roughly 5 TRBV segments that were more frequent in patients than controls.

Unique molecular identifiers featured in each of the TCR beta cDNA libraries. TCRdb re-analysed the PCR reads in MiXCR, keeping a single row per CDR3 protein. Found here are hundreds of thousands of distinct CDR3 sequences, under 70% of them singletons; the top ten hold approximately 4.3%. For these TCRs, the target antigens are not known. Sequencing used blood. All receptors derive from a girl aged 5-17 years with multiple sclerosis.

The chain links TRBV20-1 to TRBJ2-7; TRBD1 matches at 8 bases. Germline values: CDR1 DFQATT, CDR2 SNEGSKA (reference sequence). V shed 3 bases and J 2 bases; nucleotides not matched to a gene: 9. This CDR3 region has 15 residues. CDR3 nucleotides: TGCAGTGCTAGGGATTGGACAGGGAAACCCTACGAGCAGTACTTC. Translating gives CSARDWTGKPYEQYF.

The CDR3 is CASGLVAGGNEQYF. The CDR3 nucleotides read TGTGCTAGTGGTTTGGTGGCAGGGGGCAACGAGCAGTACTTC. This chain uses TRBV12-5 with TRBJ2-5; TRBD1 agrees at 8 bases. Near its end, the DNA agrees better with TRBJ2-7, so the J call may be wrong. Germline CDR1 reads LGHNT; CDR2 reads FRNRAP. CDR3 length: 14 residues.

The rearrangement links TRBV9 to TRBJ2-3; no firm D call. V lost 4 bases to trimming and J lost 0 bases, with 9 bases between them. This CDR3 is 14 amino acids long. The V gene's germline CDR1 is SGDLS and CDR2 YYNGEE. The CDR3, as DNA: TGTGCCAGCAGCCCTTGGTCGAGCACAGATACGCAGTATTTT. Amino acids: CASSPWSSTDTQYF. Complete variable domain (other parts from reference TRBV9 and TRBJ2-3): DSGVTQTPKHLITATGQRVTLRCSPRSGDLSVYWYQQSLDQGLQFLIQYYNGEERAKGNILERFSAQQFPDLHSELNLSSLELGDSALYFCASSPWSSTDTQYFGPGTRLTVL.

The gene calls are TRBV2 and TRBJ2-4; D remains unclear. The germline V and J ends were trimmed by 6 bases and 0 bases, with 12 bases remaining between them. The germline V gene has CDR1 SNHLY and CDR2 FYNNEI. The CDR3 is 15 residues long. The CDR3, as DNA: TGTGCCAGCAGCCAGGCATCTTTAGCCAAAAACATTCAGTACTTC. Its translation: CASSQASLAKNIQYF.

This clonotype was observed a few times. The CDR3 DNA reads TGTGCCAGCAGCCAACGGGGCGCCGGCTCTGAAGCTTTCTTT. Encoded protein: CASSQRGAGSEAFF. The J gene is TRBJ1-1, the V gene TRBV3-1; D may be TRBD1 (5 bases). The CDR3 has 14 amino acids. Trimming took 2 bases from V and 6 from J, leaving 13 bases between them. Germline assignment: CDR1 LGHDT and CDR2 YNNKEL (reference sequence).

V is TRBV7-2 and J is TRBJ2-5; 14 bases line up with TRBD2. Trimming cost V 3 bases and J 5 bases; bases outside gene matches: 2. The CDR3 spans 15 residues. Germline V gene lookup returns CDR1 SGHTA and CDR2 FQGNSA. The CDR3 region has the DNA TGTGCCAGCAGCTTCAGGACTAGCGGGAGGGAGACCCAGTACTTC. It codes for CASSFRTSGRETQYF.

The J gene is TRBJ2-7, the V gene TRBV20-1; TRBD1 is a possible D gene (5 bases). The CDR3 runs to 15 residues. Germline V lookup: CDR1 DFQATT, CDR2 SNEGSKA (reference sequence). V gave up 6 bases and J gave up 2 bases, with 20 bases separating them. CDR3 in amino acids: CSAGHIEASAYEQYF. The CDR3 DNA sequence: TGCAGTGCCGGACATATTGAAGCCTCAGCCTACGAGCAGTACTTC.

This clonotype turned up a few times. The chain carries TRBV7-2 and TRBJ1-1; tentatively, D is TRBD1 (5 bases). The CDR3 covers 14 residues. In germline, CDR1 is SGHTA, CDR2 FQGNSA. V was shortened by 5 bases and J by 5 bases, with 15 bases between the two germline ends. CDR3: CASSLDAGGTEAFF. The CDR3 region has the DNA TGTGCCAGCAGCCTAGACGCTGGGGGAACTGAAGCTTTCTTT.

A few counts support this clonotype. V and J are TRBV15 and TRBJ2-3, with D perhaps matching TRBD2 (6 bases). Trimming removed 0 bases from V and 4 bases from J, with 14 bases in between. Germline CDR1 is LNHNV and CDR2 is YYDKDF (reference sequence). This CDR3 is built from 16 residues. CDR3 nucleotide sequence: TGTGCCACCAGCAGAGAGCCTAGCGCCTCGCCAGATACGCAGTATTTT. Encoded protein: CATSREPSASPDTQYF.

The chain combines TRBV7-2 with TRBJ2-1; D remains unclear. Germline V gives CDR1 SGHTA, CDR2 FQGNSA. The CDR3 loop spans 15 amino acids. Between the trimmed V and J ends, which lost 3 bases and 2 bases, there was a span of 11 bases. The CDR3 spells CASSLERGPYNEQFF. DNA for the CDR3: TGTGCCAGCAGCTTGGAGCGAGGTCCCTACAATGAGCAGTTCTTC.

This rearrangement joins TRBV3-1 to TRBJ2-6; D gene ambiguous. V was cut by 5 bases and J by 2 bases, with 4 bases left in between. Germline V CDR1 and CDR2: LGHDT, YNNKEL (reference sequence). The CDR3 loop spans 13 amino acids. In DNA form, the CDR3 reads TGTGCCAGCAGCAAGGCTGGGGCCAACGTCCTGACTTTC. Its protein is CASSKAGANVLTF.

With regard to this clonotype: Relative to the germline gene, one junction end is altered; a read error may explain this. The chain is built from TRBV5-5 and TRBJ2-5; 13 bases align to TRBD2. Germline-derived CDR1 and CDR2 are SGHKS and YYEKEE (reference sequence). This CDR3 is built from 16 residues. CDR3 sequence reads: CASSSGTSGTRETQYF. The CDR3 coding sequence is TGCGCCAGCAGCTCCGGGACTAGCGGGACTAGAGAGACCCAGTACTTC.

This chain joins TRBV9 and TRBJ2-5, with a tentative D call TRBD2 (5 bases). The CDR3 totals 15 residues. Germline CDR1 SGDLS, CDR2 YYNGEE. The V gene lost 4 bases and the J gene lost 4 bases, with 17 bases spanning the gap. The CDR3 here is CASSPRRSGTETQYF. The CDR3 DNA reads as TGTGCCAGCAGCCCCCGTCGGAGCGGTACAGAGACCCAGTACTTC. The complete variable domain, with remaining parts taken from reference TRBV9 and TRBJ2-5, reads DSGVTQTPKHLITATGQRVTLRCSPRSGDLSVYWYQQSLDQGLQFLIQYYNGEERAKGNILERFSAQQFPDLHSELNLSSLELGDSALYFCASSPRRSGTETQYFGPGTRLLVL.

The genes are TRBV7-9 and TRBJ1-2; TRBD1 might be the D (5 bases). V gave up 1 base and J gave up 5 bases, with 8 bases separating them. The CDR3 has 13 residues. The germline CDR1 and CDR2 sequences are SEHNR and FQNEAQ (reference sequence). CDR3 sequence (DNA): TGTGCCAGCAGCTTAGGGACAACTTATGGCTACACCTTC. Its translation: CASSLGTTYGYTF.

This clonotype has a single count. V gene TRBV5-1 combines with J gene TRBJ1-1; unclear D gene. Germline assignment: CDR1 SGHRS and CDR2 YFSETQ. V lost 1 base and J 3 bases, leaving 13 bases between the germline ends. The CDR3 contains 15 residues. CDR3 bases: TGCGCCAGCAGCTTGTCCCATAGTGGGTACACTGAAGCTTTCTTT. It codes for CASSLSHSGYTEAFF.

The chain links TRBV20-1 to TRBJ1-1; TRBD1 might be the D (5 bases). The CDR3 is 14 amino acids. Deletions cut 1 base from V and 1 base from J, with 10 bases between. Germline CDR1 is DFQATT and CDR2 is SNEGSKA (reference sequence). CDR3 in DNA: TGCAGTGCTAGAGGGTCCGGGACGAACACTGAAGCTTTCTTT. Translating gives CSARGSGTNTEAFF.

V and J are TRBV29-1 and TRBJ2-7, with 9 positions matching TRBD1. With V trimmed by 7 bases and J by 4 bases, 8 bases remained unmatched. From germline, CDR1 is SQVTM and CDR2 ANQGSEA. The CDR3 covers 13 residues. The CDR3 DNA is TGCAGCGCCCGACAGGGGGGGTCGTACGAGCAGTACTTC. Encoded protein: CSARQGGSYEQYF.

The rearrangement uses TRBV12-3 or TRBV12-4 and TRBJ2-6; the D is unclear. Trimming removed 8 bases from V and 4 bases from J, with 12 bases in between. The CDR3 contains 14 residues. The CDR3: CASPDETGANVLTF. In nucleotides, the CDR3 is TGTGCCAGCCCCGACGAGACCGGGGCCAACGTCCTGACTTTC.

In this sample, this clonotype turned up a few times. This chain joins TRBV5-1 and TRBJ2-1; D not resolved. Trimming shortened V by 4 bases and J by 0 bases, and 20 bases separated the two germline ends. The CDR3 runs to 18 residues. Germline CDR1 SGHRS, CDR2 YFSETQ. The CDR3 protein is CASSSDGLGFSSYNEQFF. The DNA for the CDR3 is TGCGCCAGCAGCAGTGACGGGCTGGGTTTTAGCTCCTACAATGAGCAGTTCTTC.